What follows are 7 T cell receptor beta chains derived from one specimen sequenced in a study of blood T cells in healthy people across ages. A second 7 to 11 cycle PCR used barcoded and J-beta primers. Via MiXCR, TCRdb re-called the 5' RACE reads, giving one row per CDR3 protein. In the table there are 1.2 million to 1.5 million distinct CDR3 sequences, roughly 60% of which are singletons. The sequenced material came from blood. The receptors here all came from a man in his late teens or twenties in good health.

J is TRBJ1-2 and V is TRBV6-5; D gene ambiguous. Trimming removed 0 bases from V and 6 bases from J, with 8 bases in between. Per germline, CDR1 MNHEY and CDR2 SVGAGI. The CDR3 contains 13 residues. The CDR3 region is CASSYSQAHGYTF. The CDR3 DNA follows: TGTGCCAGCAGTTACTCGCAAGCCCATGGCTACACCTTC.

This chain uses TRBV13 with TRBJ2-5, with 13 bases matching TRBD2. The length of the CDR3 is 16 residues. Germline V gives CDR1 PRHDT, CDR2 FYEKMQ (reference sequence). V dropped 4 bases and J dropped 3; count of bases not matched to a gene: 5. This chain's CDR3 is CASSSRTSGSKETQYF. In DNA, the CDR3 is TGTGCCAGCAGCTCCCGGACTAGCGGGAGTAAAGAGACCCAGTACTTC. The full variable domain, in which reference TRBV13 and TRBJ2-5 provide the parts outside the CDR3, is AAGVIQSPRHLIKEKRETATLKCYPIPRHDTVYWYQQGPGQDPQFLISFYEKMQSDKGSIPDRFSAQQFSDYHSELNMSSLELGDSALYFCASSSRTSGSKETQYFGPGTRLLVL.

The chain combines TRBV29-1 with TRBJ2-7, with D hard to call. Germline lookup yields CDR1 SQVTM and CDR2 ANQGSEA. Trimming removed 4 bases at V and 1 base at J, with 8 bases between. The CDR3 is 12 residues long. The CDR3 loop is CSVATYSYEQYF. The CDR3 DNA reads as TGCAGCGTTGCAACATATTCCTACGAGCAGTACTTC.

This chain links TRBV5-1 with TRBJ1-1, with a weak D call TRBD1 (5 bases). CDR1 and CDR2 from the germline V gene are SGHRS and YFSETQ. Trimming removed 2 bases at V and 5 bases at J, with 10 bases between. This CDR3 is 13 amino acids long. The CDR3 loop reads CASSFAGKTEAFF. The CDR3 nucleotides read TGCGCCAGCAGCTTCGCAGGGAAAACTGAAGCTTTCTTT.

The chain couples TRBV9 to TRBJ2-4; D is possibly TRBD1 or TRBD2 (5 bases each). The germline V and J ends were trimmed by 4 bases and 13 bases, with 21 bases remaining between them. This CDR3 has 14 residues. Germline V gene sequence: CDR1 SGDLS, CDR2 YYNGEE. CDR3 region: CASSSHWGKYEQYF. CDR3 in DNA: TGTGCCAGCAGCTCCCATTGGGGGAAGTATGAGCAGTACTTC.

This chain connects TRBV21-1 to TRBJ1-6; the D call TRBD1 from the table was never checked on the DNA. TRBV21-1 is labeled a pseudogene. The CDR3 consists of 12 residues. The CDR3 is CASSKARGLLHF. The CDR3 coding sequence is TGTGCCAGCAGCAAAGCGAGGGGACTCCTCCACTTT.

V and J are TRBV2 and TRBJ2-4; D is undetermined. The last part of the DNA fits TRBJ2-7 better; the J call may be wrong. This CDR3 has 13 residues. The germline V gene has CDR1 SNHLY and CDR2 FYNNEI. The CDR3 spells CASSEEGGYEQYF. The CDR3 DNA sequence: TGTGCCAGCAGTGAAGAGGGTGGGTACGAGCAGTACTTC.